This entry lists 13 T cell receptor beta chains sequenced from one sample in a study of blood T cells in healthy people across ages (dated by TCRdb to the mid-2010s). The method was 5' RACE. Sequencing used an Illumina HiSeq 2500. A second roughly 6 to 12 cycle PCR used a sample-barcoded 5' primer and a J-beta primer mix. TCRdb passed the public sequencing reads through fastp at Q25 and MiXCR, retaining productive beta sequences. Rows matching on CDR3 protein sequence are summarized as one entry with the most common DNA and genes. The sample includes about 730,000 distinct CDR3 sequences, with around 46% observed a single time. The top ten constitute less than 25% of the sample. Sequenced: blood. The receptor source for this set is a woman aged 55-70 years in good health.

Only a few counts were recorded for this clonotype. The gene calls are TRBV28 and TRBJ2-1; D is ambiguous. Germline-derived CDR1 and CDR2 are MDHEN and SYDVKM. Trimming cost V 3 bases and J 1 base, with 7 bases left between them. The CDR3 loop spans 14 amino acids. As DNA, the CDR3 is TGTGCCAGCAGTTTTACAAATTCCTACAATGAGCAGTTCTTC. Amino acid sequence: CASSFTNSYNEQFF.

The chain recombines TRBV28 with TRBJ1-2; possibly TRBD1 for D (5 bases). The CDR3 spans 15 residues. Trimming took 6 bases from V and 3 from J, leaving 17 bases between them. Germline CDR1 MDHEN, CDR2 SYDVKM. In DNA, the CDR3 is TGTGCCAGCAGGACAACGGGACGATTGGACTATGGCTACACCTTC. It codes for CASRTTGRLDYGYTF.

The CDR3 region has the DNA TGTGCCACCAGTGACGCGACAGGGAATCAGCCCCAGCATTTT. It translates to CATSDATGNQPQHF. V usage is TRBV24-1 and J usage is TRBJ1-5; 7 bases agree with TRBD1. Germline V CDR1 and CDR2: KGHDR, SFDVKD. V trimming: 4 bases; J trimming: 4 bases; junction bases outside the gene matches: 3. This CDR3 spans 14 amino acids.

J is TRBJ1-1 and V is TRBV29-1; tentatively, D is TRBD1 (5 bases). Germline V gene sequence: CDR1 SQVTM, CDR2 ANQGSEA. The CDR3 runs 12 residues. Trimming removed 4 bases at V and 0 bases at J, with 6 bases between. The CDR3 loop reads CSVGDLNTEAFF. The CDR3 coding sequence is TGCAGCGTTGGGGACTTGAACACTGAAGCTTTCTTT.

CDR3 sequence reads: CASSFSGTSGLSSYEQYF. DNA for the CDR3: TGTGCCAGCAGCTTCTCCGGGACTAGCGGGCTGAGCTCCTACGAGCAGTACTTC. V gene TRBV7-2 combines with J gene TRBJ2-7, with 12 bases identical to TRBD2. Germline CDR1 is SGHTA and CDR2 is FQGNSA. There are 18 residues in the CDR3. V was clipped by 3 bases and J by 0 bases; unmatched bases: 9.

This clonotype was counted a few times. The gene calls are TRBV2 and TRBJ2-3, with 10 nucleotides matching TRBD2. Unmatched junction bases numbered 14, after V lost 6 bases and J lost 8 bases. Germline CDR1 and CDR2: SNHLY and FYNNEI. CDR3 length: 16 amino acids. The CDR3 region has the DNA TGTGCCAGCAGCCGATCCTCAAGCGGGGGGGCCAGTACGCAGTATTTT. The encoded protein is CASSRSSSGGASTQYF. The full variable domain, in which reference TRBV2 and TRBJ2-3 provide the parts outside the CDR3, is EPEVTQTPSHQVTQMGQEVILRCVPISNHLYFYWYRQILGQKVEFLVSFYNNEISEKSEIFDDQFSVERPDGSNFTLKIRSTKLEDSAMYFCASSRSSSGGASTQYFGPGTRLTVL.

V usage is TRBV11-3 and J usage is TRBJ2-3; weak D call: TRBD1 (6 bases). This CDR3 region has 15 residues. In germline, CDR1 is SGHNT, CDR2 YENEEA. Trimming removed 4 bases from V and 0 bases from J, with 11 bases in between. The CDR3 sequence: CASSSGQISTDTQYF. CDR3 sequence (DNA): TGTGCCAGCAGCTCCGGACAGATAAGCACAGATACGCAGTATTTT.

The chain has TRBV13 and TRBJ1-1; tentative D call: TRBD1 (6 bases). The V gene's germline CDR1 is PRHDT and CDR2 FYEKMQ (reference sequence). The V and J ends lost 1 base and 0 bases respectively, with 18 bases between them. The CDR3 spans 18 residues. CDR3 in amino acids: CASSLDWPGAALNTEAFF. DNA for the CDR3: TGTGCCAGCAGCTTAGATTGGCCAGGGGCGGCCCTGAACACTGAAGCTTTCTTT. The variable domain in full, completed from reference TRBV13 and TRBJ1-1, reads AAGVIQSPRHLIKEKRETATLKCYPIPRHDTVYWYQQGPGQDPQFLISFYEKMQSDKGSIPDRFSAQQFSDYHSELNMSSLELGDSALYFCASSLDWPGAALNTEAFFGQGTRLTVV.

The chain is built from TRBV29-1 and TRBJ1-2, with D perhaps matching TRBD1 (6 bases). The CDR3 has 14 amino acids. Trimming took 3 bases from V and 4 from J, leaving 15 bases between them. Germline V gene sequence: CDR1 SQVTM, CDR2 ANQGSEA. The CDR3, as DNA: TGCAGCGTTGACCTCAGGGGTACACGCTATGGCTACACCTTC. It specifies CSVDLRGTRYGYTF.

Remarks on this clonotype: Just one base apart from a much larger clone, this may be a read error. CDR3 sequence reads: CGAERGQETQYF. CDR3 in DNA: TGCGGTGCGGAGCGGGGGCAAGAGACCCAGTACTTC. The gene calls are TRBV20-1 and TRBJ2-5; the match to TRBD2 covers 8 bases. CDR1 and CDR2 (germline): DFQATT, SNEGSKA (reference sequence). The CDR3 runs to 12 residues.

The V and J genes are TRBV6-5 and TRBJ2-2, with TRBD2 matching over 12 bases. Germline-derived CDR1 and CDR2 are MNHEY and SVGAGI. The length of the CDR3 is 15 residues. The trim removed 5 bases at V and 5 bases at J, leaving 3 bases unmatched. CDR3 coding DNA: TGTGCCAGCAGTGCCACTAGCGGGGGGACCGGGGAGCTGTTTTTT. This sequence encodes CASSATSGGTGELFF.

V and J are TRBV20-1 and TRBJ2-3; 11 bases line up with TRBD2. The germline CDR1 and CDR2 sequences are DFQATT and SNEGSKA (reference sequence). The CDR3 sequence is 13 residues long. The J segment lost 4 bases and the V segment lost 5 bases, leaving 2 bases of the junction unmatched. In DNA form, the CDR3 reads TGCAGTGCTTTTAGCGGGAGGGCAGATACGCAGTATTTT. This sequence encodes CSAFSGRADTQYF.

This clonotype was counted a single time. The CDR3 nucleotides read TGCAGCGTGAGCGGGAGCGTCGACGAGCAGTACTTC. It translates to CSVSGSVDEQYF. The V call is TRBV29-1, the J call TRBJ2-7; 8 bases fit TRBD2. The germline V gene has CDR1 SQVTM and CDR2 ANQGSEA. This CDR3 spans 12 amino acids. The junction had 6 bases not matched to a gene; V was cut back by 6 bases and J by 5 bases.